These 28 T cell receptor beta chains originate from one sample sequenced in a study of cytomegalovirus exposure and HLA in healthy donors. Some clones are missing from TCRdb's copy, which holds only in-frame ones; the method was immunoSEQ multiplex PCR. The sample includes roughly 200,000 clones, around 86% of them seen just once. Material: PBMCs. The source is a man under 40 in good health and CMV-seropositive.

The rearrangement links TRBV28 to TRBJ2-5, with D maybe TRBD2 (6 bases). The CDR3 runs 12 residues. Germline V gene sequence: CDR1 MDHEN, CDR2 SYDVKM. Trimming left V 6 bases short and J 3 bases short, with 8 bases between. The DNA for the CDR3 is TGTGCCAGCAGGGGGGAGGAAGAGACCCAGTACTTC. This gives the protein CASRGEEETQYF. The variable domain in full, with the rest retrieved from reference TRBV28 and TRBJ2-5, is DVKVTQSSRYLVKRTGEKVFLECVQDMDHENMFWYRQDPGLGLRLIYFSYDVKMKEKGDIPEGYSVSREKKERFSLILESASTNQTSMYLCASRGEEETQYFGPGTRLLVL.

The gene calls are TRBV25-1 and TRBJ1-1; TRBD1 agrees at 8 bases. J lost 0 bases, V lost 4 bases, and 7 bases had no gene match. CDR3 length equals 16 residues. CDR1 and CDR2 from the germline V gene are MGHDK and SYGVNS. This CDR3 is CASSGRGQGMNTEAFF. Here the CDR3 DNA reads TGTGCCAGCAGTGGCAGGGGGCAGGGTATGAACACTGAAGCTTTCTTT.

The genes are TRBV6-6 and TRBJ2-7; 7 nucleotides line up with TRBD1. The CDR3 contains 16 residues. The trim removed 6 bases at V and 4 bases at J, leaving 15 bases unmatched. CDR1 is MNHNY, CDR2 SVGAGI, per germline (reference sequence). The DNA for the CDR3 is TGTGCCAGCAGCCACAGCACAGGGGAAGTGGGTTACGAGCAGTACTTC. Encoded protein: CASSHSTGEVGYEQYF.

This chain uses TRBV6-1 with TRBJ1-5; 7 bases line up with TRBD1. Germline V lookup: CDR1 MNHNS, CDR2 SASEGT. This CDR3 has 15 residues. With V trimmed by 2 bases and J by 8 bases, 9 bases remained unmatched. Here the CDR3 DNA reads TGTGCCAGCAGTGAATGGGACAGCCCAGGTGAGCCCCAGCATTTT. Amino acid sequence: CASSEWDSPGEPQHF.

The CDR3 DNA sequence: TGTGCCAGCAGTGAAGCAGGAGGGGTGACATTCTACGAGCAGTACTTC. Protein: CASSEAGGVTFYEQYF. The V call is TRBV6-1, the J call TRBJ2-7; D possibly corresponds to TRBD2 (6 bases). Germline V gene data show CDR1 as MNHNS and CDR2 as SASEGT. V was cut by 0 bases and J by 3 bases, with 15 bases left in between. CDR3 length equals 16 residues.

In its sample, this clone was seen once. The gene calls are TRBV7-9 and TRBJ1-1; 7 bases align to TRBD1. J was trimmed by 0 bases and V by 4 bases; bases with no gene match: 8. The CDR3 extends over 16 amino acids. Germline CDR1 is SEHNR and CDR2 is FQNEAQ (reference sequence). The CDR3 coding sequence is TGTGCCAGCAGCTCGACAGGGAATGGGGTGAACACTGAAGCTTTCTTT. Translated, it gives CASSSTGNGVNTEAFF.

This rearrangement joins TRBV19 to TRBJ2-5, with TRBD1 matching over 10 bases. V trimming: 3 bases; J trimming: 5 bases; junction bases outside the gene matches: 6. The CDR3 is made up of 15 amino acids. From germline, CDR1 is LNHDA and CDR2 SQIVND (reference sequence). CDR3 nucleotide sequence: TGTGCCAGTAGTATCGAGACAGGGGGCATGGAGACCCAGTACTTC. This gives the protein CASSIETGGMETQYF.

This clone was seen only once. This CDR3 reads CASRADSYEQYF. CDR3 nucleotide sequence: TGTGCCAGTAGGGCCGACAGCTACGAGCAGTACTTC. The chain employs TRBV19 and TRBJ2-7, with D perhaps matching TRBD1 (5 bases). The CDR3 has 12 residues. V was trimmed by 6 bases and J by 3 bases, leaving 9 bases between them. Looked up from germline, CDR1 is LNHDA and CDR2 is SQIVND (reference sequence).

The rearrangement uses TRBV6-5 and TRBJ2-5; D is ambiguous. Germline CDR1 MNHEY, CDR2 SVGAGI. The length of the CDR3 is 14 residues. Trimming left V 2 bases short and J 4 bases short, with 11 bases between. DNA for the CDR3: TGTGCCAGCAGTTACCTCCCACGGTCAGAGACCCAGTACTTC. As protein: CASSYLPRSETQYF.

The V and J genes are TRBV28 and TRBJ2-5; D might be TRBD1 (6 bases). The germline gives CDR1 MDHEN, CDR2 SYDVKM. The CDR3 is 16 amino acids. The V end lost 2 bases, the J end lost 5 bases, and 18 bases lay between the germline ends. As DNA, the CDR3 is TGTGCCAGCAGTTTACTGGGGGCCCAAGACCGCGAGACCCAGTACTTC. Translated, it gives CASSLLGAQDRETQYF.

The V and J genes are TRBV6-5 and TRBJ1-3; TRBD1 aligns across 12 bases. This CDR3 is built from 14 residues. Germline CDR1 reads MNHEY; CDR2 reads SVGAGI. Trimming at V came to 7 bases and at J to 6 bases, leaving 4 bases not matched to a gene. CDR3 in amino acids: CASKGDRGPNTIYF. Written as DNA, the CDR3 is TGTGCCAGCAAGGGGGACAGGGGGCCAAACACCATATATTTT.

The V and J genes are TRBV4-1 and TRBJ1-3, with D possibly TRBD1 on 5 matching bases. CDR1 is MGHRA and CDR2 is YSYEKL in the germline V gene. Trimming stripped 4 bases from V and 2 bases from J, with 21 bases between. This CDR3 comprises 18 residues. The CDR3 region has the DNA TGCGCCAGCAGCCCGCCTGGGAGGGGAAAAGGGACTGGAAACACCATATATTTT. It codes for CASSPPGRGKGTGNTIYF.

CDR3 sequence reads: CASSLGGTVGTGELFF. The CDR3 DNA reads TGCGCCAGCAGCTTGGGGGGGACTGTTGGTACCGGGGAGCTGTTTTTT. This chain joins TRBV5-1 and TRBJ2-2; tentative D call: TRBD2 (6 bases). Germline V CDR1 and CDR2: SGHRS, YFSETQ. The CDR3 runs to 16 residues. V shed 0 bases and J shed 5 bases, with 14 bases lying between them.

The chain has TRBV6-5 and TRBJ2-7; 10 nucleotides line up with TRBD1. The CDR3 consists of 14 residues. Germline values: CDR1 MNHEY, CDR2 SVGAGI. V lost 6 bases to trimming and J lost 1 base; unmatched junction nucleotides: 3. The CDR3 DNA is TGTGCCAGCAGGGGACAGGGGCGGTCCTACGAGCAGTACTTC. As protein: CASRGQGRSYEQYF.

This chain connects TRBV15 to TRBJ2-7; 7 nucleotides match TRBD1. The germline gives CDR1 LNHNV, CDR2 YYDKDF (reference sequence). The J segment lost 6 bases and the V segment lost 5 bases, leaving 13 bases of the junction unmatched. The CDR3 has 15 residues. CDR3 sequence (DNA): TGTGCCACCAGCCCCATTCGAGGGGGCCTAGGCGAGCAGTACTTC. Translated: CATSPIRGGLGEQYF.

This clone was detected a few times. The chain joins TRBV7-3 to TRBJ1-6, with 7 nucleotides matching TRBD1. Germline lookup yields CDR1 SGHTA and CDR2 FQGTGA. V was pared by 8 bases and J by 11 bases, with 9 bases of the junction left unmatched. CDR3 size: 13 residues. The CDR3 loop is CASATGRGTPLHF. As DNA, the CDR3 is TGTGCCAGCGCGACAGGGCGGGGAACACCCCTCCACTTT.

V is TRBV5-4 and J is TRBJ1-4, with 7 bases identical to TRBD1. Losses at the gene ends were 1 base for V and 8 bases for J; bases not matched to a gene: 8. The CDR3 consists of 15 residues. Looked up from germline, CDR1 is SGHNT and CDR2 is YYREEE (reference sequence). CDR3 region: CASSLNDREGEKLFF. In DNA, the CDR3 is TGTGCCAGCAGCTTGAACGACAGGGAGGGGGAAAAACTGTTTTTT.

This clone was seen a few times. This chain connects TRBV28 to TRBJ1-2, with TRBD1 as a possible D gene (6 bases). Trimming pared 7 bases from V and 3 bases from J, leaving 15 bases between. This CDR3 is built from 14 residues. Germline CDR1 is MDHEN and CDR2 is SYDVKM. DNA of the CDR3: TGTGCCAGCAAGCAACCAGGGGCAGACTATGGCTACACCTTC. Translating gives CASKQPGADYGYTF.

The chain combines TRBV11-3 with TRBJ1-4; 7 bases fit TRBD1. This CDR3 has 16 residues. V gave up 3 bases and J gave up 1 base; unmatched junction bases: 5. Per the germline V gene, CDR1 is SGHNT and CDR2 is YENEEA. The CDR3 nucleotides read TGTGCCAGCAGCTTGAGGAGACAGGGAACTAATGAAAAACTGTTTTTT. This sequence encodes CASSLRRQGTNEKLFF. Looking up the rest from reference TRBV11-3 and TRBJ1-4 gives the full variable domain: EAGVVQSPRYKIIEKKQPVAFWCNPISGHNTLYWYLQNLGQGPELLIRYENEEAVDDSQLPKDRFSAERLKGVDSTLKIQPAELGDSAVYLCASSLRRQGTNEKLFFGSGTQLSVL.

The rearrangement links TRBV5-5 to TRBJ1-3, with a tentative D call TRBD1 (5 bases). This CDR3 is 14 amino acids long. V was clipped by 0 bases and J by 4 bases, with 8 bases between them. Germline-derived CDR1 and CDR2 are SGHKS and YYEKEE (reference sequence). CDR3 sequence reads: CASSLGTWGNTIYF. CDR3 nucleotide sequence: TGTGCCAGCAGCTTGGGGACATGGGGAAACACCATATATTTT.

The chain couples TRBV7-6 to TRBJ2-1; no reliable D call. This CDR3 contains 15 residues. V was trimmed by 7 bases and J by 0 bases, leaving 13 bases between them. Germline-derived CDR1 and CDR2 are SGHVS and FNYEAQ. The CDR3 reads CASTLSLSSYNEQFF. The CDR3 nucleotides read TGTGCCAGCACTTTGTCCCTAAGCTCCTACAATGAGCAGTTCTTC. The whole variable domain, remainder taken from reference TRBV7-6 and TRBJ2-1, is GAGVSQSPRYKVTKRGQDVALRCDPISGHVSLYWYRQALGQGPEFLTYFNYEAQQDKSGLPNDRFSAERPEGSISTLTIQRTEQRDSAMYRCASTLSLSSYNEQFFGPGTRLTVL.

The chain uses TRBV11-3 and TRBJ1-1; 7 positions match TRBD1. The CDR3 consists of 14 residues. The trim removed 4 bases at V and 1 base at J, leaving 3 bases unmatched. Germline loops: CDR1 SGHNT, CDR2 YENEEA. The CDR3 reads CASSSNRGNTEAFF. In DNA, the CDR3 is TGTGCCAGCAGCTCAAACAGGGGGAACACTGAAGCTTTCTTT. The variable domain in full, completed from reference TRBV11-3 and TRBJ1-1, reads EAGVVQSPRYKIIEKKQPVAFWCNPISGHNTLYWYLQNLGQGPELLIRYENEEAVDDSQLPKDRFSAERLKGVDSTLKIQPAELGDSAVYLCASSSNRGNTEAFFGQGTRLTVV.

This clone has only a few counts. The chain uses TRBV5-5 and TRBJ1-2, with a possible D match to TRBD1 (5 bases). This CDR3 has 11 amino acids. V lost 2 bases, J lost 7 bases, and 6 bases lay in between. The V gene's germline CDR1 is SGHKS and CDR2 YYEKEE (reference sequence). The DNA of the CDR3 is TGTGCCAGCAGCTTTGGGGGTGGCTACACCTTC. It specifies CASSFGGGYTF.

The V gene is TRBV15, the J gene TRBJ2-7; D is possibly TRBD1 (6 bases). V was cut by 5 bases and J by 0 bases, with 14 bases left in between. This CDR3 contains 15 residues. Per the germline V gene, CDR1 is LNHNV and CDR2 is YYDKDF (reference sequence). The CDR3 nucleotides read TGTGCCACCAGCGGAAGGACAGCAAGCTCCTACGAGCAGTACTTC. Translated: CATSGRTASSYEQYF.

V usage is TRBV18 and J usage is TRBJ2-5, with a tentative D call TRBD2 (5 bases). The CDR3 has 13 residues. Germline CDR1 KGHSH, CDR2 LQKENI. Trimming removed 6 bases from V and 4 bases from J, with 12 bases in between. CDR3 residues: CASSTGLGETQYF. The CDR3 DNA follows: TGTGCCAGCTCCACCGGACTCGGAGAGACCCAGTACTTC.

This chain uses TRBV30 with TRBJ1-1; no clear D. Deletions cut 6 bases from V and 7 bases from J, with 12 bases between. From germline, CDR1 is GTSNPN and CDR2 SVGIG (reference sequence). The CDR3 length is 11 residues. CDR3 loop: CACVILNEAFF. The CDR3 bases are TGTGCCTGTGTGATACTTAATGAAGCTTTCTTT.

The V gene is TRBV15, the J gene TRBJ1-5; maybe TRBD1 (5 bases). From germline, CDR1 is LNHNV and CDR2 YYDKDF (reference sequence). This CDR3 region has 15 residues. V was pared by 1 base and J by 2 bases, with 9 bases between. The CDR3 region has the DNA TGTGCCACCAGCAGAGGGGGCGAGGGCAATCAGCCCCAGCATTTT. This translates into CATSRGGEGNQPQHF.

The V gene is TRBV19, the J gene TRBJ2-5; weak D call: TRBD1 (5 bases). The CDR3 sequence is 15 residues long. The V and J ends lost 5 bases and 5 bases respectively, with 18 bases between them. Germline V lookup: CDR1 LNHDA, CDR2 SQIVND (reference sequence). In nucleotides, the CDR3 is TGTGCCAGTAGTGGCCCGGGCAGGGTGCGGGAGACCCAGTACTTC. It is translated as CASSGPGRVRETQYF.